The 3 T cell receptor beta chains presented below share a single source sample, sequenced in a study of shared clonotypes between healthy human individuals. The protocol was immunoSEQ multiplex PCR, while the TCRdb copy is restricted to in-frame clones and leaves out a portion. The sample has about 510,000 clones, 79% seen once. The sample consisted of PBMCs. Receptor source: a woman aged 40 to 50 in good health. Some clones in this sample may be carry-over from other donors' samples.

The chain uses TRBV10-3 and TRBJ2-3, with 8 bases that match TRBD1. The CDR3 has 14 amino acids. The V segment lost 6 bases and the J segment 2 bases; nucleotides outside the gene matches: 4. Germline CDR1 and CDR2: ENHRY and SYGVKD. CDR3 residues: CAIRRDRTTDTQYF. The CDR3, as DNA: TGTGCCATCAGGAGGGACAGGACCACAGATACGCAGTATTTT.

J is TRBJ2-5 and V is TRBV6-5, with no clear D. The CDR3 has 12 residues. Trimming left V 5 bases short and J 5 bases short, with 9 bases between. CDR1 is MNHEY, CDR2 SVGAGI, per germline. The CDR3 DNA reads TGTGCCAGCAGTGGGAATGAGGAGACCCAGTACTTC. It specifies CASSGNEETQYF.

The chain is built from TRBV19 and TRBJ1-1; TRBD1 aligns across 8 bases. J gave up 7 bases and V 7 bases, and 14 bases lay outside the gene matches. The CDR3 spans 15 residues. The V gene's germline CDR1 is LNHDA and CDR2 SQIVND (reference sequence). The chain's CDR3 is CASTHRGDRGGEAFF. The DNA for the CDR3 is TGTGCCAGTACCCATAGGGGAGACAGGGGAGGTGAAGCTTTCTTT.